One and the same sample provided the 8 T cell receptor beta chains below, sequenced in a study of a mutant IDH1 vaccine in newly diagnosed glioma. As to time point: week 47, end of study. Topical imiquimod was applied with each vaccine dose, which held 300 ug of mutant IDH1 20-mer peptide. Repertoires were generated with immunoSEQ multiplex PCR, while TCRdb's copy carries only in-frame clones and drops some. This repertoire shows under 45,000 clones, 82% found once; its top ten account for about 17%. Their antigen targets remain unknown. Source: PBMCs, taken from a glioma patient whose treatment included an IDH1 peptide vaccine. Source of these receptors: a man aged 18-30 years with glioma. Some clones in this sample may be carry-over from other donors' samples.

Of note for this clone: Germline is not matched at one junction end, which may reflect a read error. The J gene is TRBJ2-2, the V gene TRBV7-7; D is possibly TRBD2 (5 bases). The CDR3 runs to 13 residues. The germline V gene encodes CDR1 SSHAT and CDR2 FNYEAQ (reference sequence). CDR3 in DNA: TGTGCTAGCAGCTTAGCGCTGACCGGGGAGCTGTTTTTT. This encodes CASSLALTGELFF.

The chain has TRBV29-1 and TRBJ2-4; D is ambiguous. This CDR3 spans 14 amino acids. The germline gives CDR1 SQVTM, CDR2 ANQGSEA. V was pared by 3 bases and J by 0 bases, with 9 bases between. The CDR3 sequence is CSVETLLAKNIQYF. The CDR3 DNA sequence: TGCAGCGTTGAGACACTGCTAGCCAAAAACATTCAGTACTTC.

There are a few counts of this clone. Here the CDR3 DNA reads TGCGCCAGCAGCCCGGACAGGGTATCCGGAAACACCATATATTTT. It is translated as CASSPDRVSGNTIYF. The V call is TRBV4-1, the J call TRBJ1-3; 8 positions agree with TRBD1. Germline CDR1 and CDR2: MGHRA and YSYEKL. Trimming removed 4 bases from V and 4 bases from J; junction bases left unmatched: 6. CDR3 length: 15 residues.

J is TRBJ2-5 and V is TRBV6-6; D is unresolved. This CDR3 region has 16 residues. Trimming pared 5 bases from V and 1 base from J, leaving 17 bases between. Germline lookup yields CDR1 MNHNY and CDR2 SVGAGI (reference sequence). CDR3 sequence: CASSPVLGRSQETQYF. The CDR3 DNA is TGTGCCAGCAGTCCGGTACTGGGCAGGAGCCAAGAGACCCAGTACTTC.

The V gene is TRBV13, the J gene TRBJ1-6, with a tentative D call TRBD1 (6 bases). Trimming stripped 0 bases from V and 6 bases from J, with 9 bases between. The CDR3 has 15 residues. In germline, CDR1 is PRHDT, CDR2 FYEKMQ (reference sequence). CDR3: CASSLGGGGNSPLHF. CDR3 nucleotides: TGTGCCAGCAGCTTAGGGGGGGGCGGTAATTCACCCCTCCACTTT.

This sequence joins TRBV29-1 and TRBJ1-2; maybe TRBD1 (6 bases). Germline assignment: CDR1 SQVTM and CDR2 ANQGSEA. The CDR3 covers 12 residues. V lost 5 bases to trimming and J lost 6 bases, with 13 bases between them. CDR3 in amino acids: CSVYRVGDGYTF. CDR3 sequence (DNA): TGCAGCGTTTACAGGGTGGGAGATGGCTACACCTTC.

This chain connects TRBV5-1 to TRBJ1-1; D is ambiguous. Deletions cut 4 bases from V and 0 bases from J, with 16 bases between. In germline, CDR1 is SGHRS, CDR2 YFSETQ. The CDR3 is made up of 16 amino acids. CDR3 sequence: CASSGGMFSMNTEAFF. In DNA form, the CDR3 reads TGCGCCAGCAGCGGTGGGATGTTCTCTATGAACACTGAAGCTTTCTTT.

This chain connects TRBV2 to TRBJ2-5; the match to TRBD1 covers 10 bases. CDR1 is SNHLY, CDR2 FYNNEI, per germline. Trimming removed 6 bases from V and 1 base from J; junction bases left unmatched: 2. This CDR3 contains 14 residues. This chain's CDR3 is CASSRDRGQETQYF. The CDR3 nucleotides read TGTGCCAGCAGCCGGGACAGGGGCCAAGAGACCCAGTACTTC.